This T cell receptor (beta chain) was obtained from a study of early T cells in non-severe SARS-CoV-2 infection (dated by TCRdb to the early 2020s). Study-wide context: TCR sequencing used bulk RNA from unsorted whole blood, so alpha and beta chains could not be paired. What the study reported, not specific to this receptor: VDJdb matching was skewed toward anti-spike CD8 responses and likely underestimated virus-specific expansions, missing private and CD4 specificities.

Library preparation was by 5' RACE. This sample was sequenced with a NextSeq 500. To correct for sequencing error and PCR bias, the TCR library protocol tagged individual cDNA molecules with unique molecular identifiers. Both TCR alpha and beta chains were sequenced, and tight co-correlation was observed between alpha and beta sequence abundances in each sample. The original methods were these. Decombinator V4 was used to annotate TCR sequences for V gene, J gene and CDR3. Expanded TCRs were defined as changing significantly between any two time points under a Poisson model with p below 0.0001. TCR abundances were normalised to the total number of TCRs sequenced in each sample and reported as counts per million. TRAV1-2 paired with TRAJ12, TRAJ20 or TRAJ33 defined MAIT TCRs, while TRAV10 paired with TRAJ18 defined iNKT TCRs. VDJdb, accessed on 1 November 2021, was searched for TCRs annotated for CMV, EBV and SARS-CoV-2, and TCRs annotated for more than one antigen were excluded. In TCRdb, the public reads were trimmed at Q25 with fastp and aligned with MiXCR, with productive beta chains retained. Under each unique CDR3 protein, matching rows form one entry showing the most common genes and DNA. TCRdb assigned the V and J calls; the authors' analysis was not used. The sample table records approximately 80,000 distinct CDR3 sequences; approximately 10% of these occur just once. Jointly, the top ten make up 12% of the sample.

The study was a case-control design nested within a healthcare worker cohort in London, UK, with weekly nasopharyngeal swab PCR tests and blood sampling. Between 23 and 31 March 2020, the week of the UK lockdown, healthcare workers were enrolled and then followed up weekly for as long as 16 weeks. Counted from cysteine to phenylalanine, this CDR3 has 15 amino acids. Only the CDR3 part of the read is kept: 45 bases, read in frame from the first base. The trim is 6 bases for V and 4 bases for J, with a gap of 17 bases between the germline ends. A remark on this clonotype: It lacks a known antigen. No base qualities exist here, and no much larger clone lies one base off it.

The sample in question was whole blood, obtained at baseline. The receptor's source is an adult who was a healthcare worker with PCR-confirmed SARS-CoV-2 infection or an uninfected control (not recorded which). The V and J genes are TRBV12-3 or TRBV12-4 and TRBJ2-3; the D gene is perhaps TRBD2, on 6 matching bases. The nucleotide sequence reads TGTGCCAGCAGGGATCGACTAGGAGGCCCAGATACGCAGTATTTT. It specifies CASRDRLGGPDTQYF.